The next 5 T cell receptor beta chains were all read from a single sample in a study of shared clonotypes between healthy human individuals. The protocol was immunoSEQ multiplex PCR, while the TCRdb copy is restricted to in-frame clones and leaves out a portion. This repertoire shows fewer than 1.4 million clones, around 78% found once; its top ten account for 0.6% to 0.75%. Material: memory CD4+ T cells from PBMCs. The subset: CD45RA-negative fraction. Source of these receptors: a man aged 18 to 35 in good health. Some clones in this sample may be carry-over from other donors' samples.

The CDR3 sequence is CASSLILTSGIYEQYF. CDR3 in DNA: TGCGCCAGCAGCTTGATACTGACTAGCGGGATTTACGAGCAGTACTTC. The rearrangement joins TRBV5-1 to TRBJ2-7; 11 bases fit TRBD2. Per the germline V gene, CDR1 is SGHRS and CDR2 is YFSETQ. The J segment lost 4 bases and the V segment lost 1 base, leaving 7 bases of the junction unmatched. The CDR3 runs to 16 residues.

V and J are TRBV9 and TRBJ1-5; no clear D. Germline CDR1 SGDLS, CDR2 YYNGEE. V lost 2 bases and J 4 bases, leaving 10 bases between the germline ends. The CDR3 runs to 14 residues. The CDR3 sequence is CASSVGRSNQPQHF. In nucleotides, the CDR3 is TGTGCCAGCAGCGTTGGACGGTCGAATCAGCCCCAGCATTTT.

This clone occurred a few times. The V and J genes are TRBV5-1 and TRBJ1-2, with D tentatively TRBD1 (6 bases). Germline V gives CDR1 SGHRS, CDR2 YFSETQ. The CDR3 totals 15 residues. Trimming pared 3 bases from V and 6 bases from J, leaving 18 bases between. The chain's CDR3 is CASSSGPDRLDGYTF. The CDR3 DNA reads TGCGCCAGCAGCTCCGGACCAGACAGGCTGGATGGCTACACCTTC.

The CDR3 nucleotides read TGTGCCAGCTCACCCGGACTGCCTAGCAATCAGCCCCAGCATTTT. It translates to CASSPGLPSNQPQHF. The rearrangement uses TRBV18 and TRBJ1-5; D gene unclear. CDR1 is KGHSH, CDR2 LQKENI, per germline. This CDR3 comprises 15 residues. Trimming removed 3 bases at V and 0 bases at J, with 9 bases between.

The CDR3 loop is CAISRLQGNTEAFF. The CDR3 nucleotides read TGTGCCATCAGTCGGTTGCAAGGGAACACTGAAGCTTTCTTT. This chain uses TRBV10-3 with TRBJ1-1, with D unresolved. The germline V gene encodes CDR1 ENHRY and CDR2 SYGVKD. The CDR3 has 14 residues. Trimming left V 5 bases short and J 1 base short, with 11 bases between.